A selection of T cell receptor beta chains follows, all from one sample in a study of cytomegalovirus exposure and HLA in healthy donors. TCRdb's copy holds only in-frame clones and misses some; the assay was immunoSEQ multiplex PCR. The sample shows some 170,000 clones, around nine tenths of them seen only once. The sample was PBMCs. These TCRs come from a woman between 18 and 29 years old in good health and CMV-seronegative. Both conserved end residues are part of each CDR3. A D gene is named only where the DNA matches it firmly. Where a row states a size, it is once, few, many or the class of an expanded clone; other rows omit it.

CDR3nt: TGTGCCAGCAGTGACTCGAACAGAGGGCGGGCTTTCTTT; CDR3aa: CASSDSNRGRAFF; v_gene: TRBV6-4; j_gene: TRBJ1-1; d_gene: .; abundance: .
CDR3nt: TGCGCCAGCAGCCGGGATCTAGCGGGGGATGCAGATACGCAGTATTTT; CDR3aa: CASSRDLAGDADTQYF; v_gene: TRBV5-1; j_gene: TRBJ2-3; d_gene: TRBD2; abundance: .
CDR3nt: TGTGCCAGCAGTTTATCCAGGGGGAGCTCCTACAATGAGCAGTTCTTC; CDR3aa: CASSLSRGSSYNEQFF; v_gene: TRBV27; j_gene: TRBJ2-1; d_gene: TRBD1; abundance: .
CDR3nt: TGCGCCAGCAGTGAGGGAGCCCGGCAGCCCCAGCATTTT; CDR3aa: CASSEGARQPQHF; v_gene: TRBV10-2; j_gene: TRBJ1-5; d_gene: .; abundance: few
CDR3nt: TGTGCCAGCCGCGTGCGGCCGAACACCGGGGAGCTGTTTTTT; CDR3aa: CASRVRPNTGELFF; v_gene: TRBV5-6; j_gene: TRBJ2-2; d_gene: .; abundance: .
CDR3nt: TGTGCTAGTGGCCGTAGAACTAGCCCCGACTACAATGAGCAGTTCTTC; CDR3aa: CASGRRTSPDYNEQFF; v_gene: TRBV12-5; j_gene: TRBJ2-1; d_gene: .; abundance: .
CDR3nt: TGTGCCAGTAGTATGACAGGGGGCACTGAAGCTTTCTTT; CDR3aa: CASSMTGGTEAFF; v_gene: TRBV19; j_gene: TRBJ1-1; d_gene: TRBD1; abundance: .
CDR3nt: TGCGCCAGCAGCTCGCCGACGAGCGGGAGTGTAAACATTCAGTACTTC; CDR3aa: CASSSPTSGSVNIQYF; v_gene: TRBV5-1; j_gene: TRBJ2-4; d_gene: TRBD2; abundance: .
CDR3nt: TGTGCCAGCAGCTTAGTGGCCAGGGGGCAAGAGACCCAGTACTTC; CDR3aa: CASSLVARGQETQYF; v_gene: TRBV7-2; j_gene: TRBJ2-5; d_gene: TRBD1; abundance: .
CDR3nt: TGTGCCAGCAGCCGAGCAGGGGGCCCCGGGGAGCTGTTTTTT; CDR3aa: CASSRAGGPGELFF; v_gene: TRBV14; j_gene: TRBJ2-2; d_gene: TRBD1; abundance: .
CDR3nt: TGCAGCGTCGTAGGGGGCCTCCTCTCTGGGGCCAACGTCCTGACTTTC; CDR3aa: CSVVGGLLSGANVLTF; v_gene: TRBV29-1; j_gene: TRBJ2-6; d_gene: TRBD1; abundance: .
CDR3nt: TGCGCCAGCAGCCCAAAGGACAGCTACAATGAGCAGTTCTTC; CDR3aa: CASSPKDSYNEQFF; v_gene: TRBV5-1; j_gene: TRBJ2-1; d_gene: .; abundance: .
CDR3nt: TGCAGCGTTGAAGTCGCCAGTCCCTCAGGAAAACTGTTTTTT; CDR3aa: CSVEVASPSGKLFF; v_gene: TRBV29-1; j_gene: TRBJ1-4; d_gene: .; abundance: .
CDR3nt: TGTGCCAGCAGCTTAACGGAGATGGCTGGAAACACCATATATTTT; CDR3aa: CASSLTEMAGNTIYF; v_gene: TRBV7-9; j_gene: TRBJ1-3; d_gene: .; abundance: .
CDR3nt: TGTGCCAGCAGCCTTACAGGGGCGGGTGGCTACACCTTC; CDR3aa: CASSLTGAGGYTF; v_gene: TRBV7-8; j_gene: TRBJ1-2; d_gene: TRBD1; abundance: .
CDR3nt: TGTGCCAGTAGCTCCCACCGTAGTCAGACTCTCGGGGAGCTGTTTTTT; CDR3aa: CASSSHRSQTLGELFF; v_gene: TRBV19; j_gene: TRBJ2-2; d_gene: .; abundance: .
CDR3nt: TGTGCCAGCAGCTTGGGGTACAGGTCCTATGGCTACACCTTC; CDR3aa: CASSLGYRSYGYTF; v_gene: TRBV5-6; j_gene: TRBJ1-2; d_gene: .; abundance: .
CDR3nt: TGTGCCAGTAGCGGCCAGGCCAACACCGGGGAGCTGTTTTTT; CDR3aa: CASSGQANTGELFF; v_gene: TRBV19; j_gene: TRBJ2-2; d_gene: .; abundance: .